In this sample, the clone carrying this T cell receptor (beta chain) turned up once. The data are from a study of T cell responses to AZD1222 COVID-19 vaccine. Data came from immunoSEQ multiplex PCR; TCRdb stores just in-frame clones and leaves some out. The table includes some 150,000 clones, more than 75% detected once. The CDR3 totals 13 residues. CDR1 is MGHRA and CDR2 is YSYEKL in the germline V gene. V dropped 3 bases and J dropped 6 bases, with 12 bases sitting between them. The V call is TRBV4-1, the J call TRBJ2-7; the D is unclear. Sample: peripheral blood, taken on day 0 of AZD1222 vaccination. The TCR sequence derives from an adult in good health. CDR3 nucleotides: TGCGCCAGCAGCCAGACACATACGATCGAGCAGTACTTC. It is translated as CASSQTHTIEQYF.